These T cell receptor beta chains were read from a single sample in a study of T cell repertoires in cytomegalovirus infection. TCRdb ran MiXCR on the reads and lists one entry per CDR3 protein. Seen here are approximately 100,000 distinct CDR3 sequences, about a quarter observed once, and the top ten hold about 39%. Material: CD8+ T cells from PBMCs. These receptor sequences come from a human donor in good health (CMV status not recorded). Some clones in this sample may be carry-over from other donors' samples. The CDR3 runs from the conserved cysteine through the conserved F or W. The D gene is left open where the match is weak. Clone size, where shown, is once, few, many, or a class for clones that have expanded.

J | size | V | D | CDR3 | DNA
TRBJ2-2 | NA | TRBV3-1 | TRBD2 | CASSQGLAGDRLSGELFF | TGTGCCAGCAGCCAAGGACTAGCGGGAGATAGGTTAAGCGGGGAGCTGTTTTTT
TRBJ2-1 | NA | TRBV5-1 | TRBD2 | CASDGTSGGAVNEQFF | TGCGCCAGCGACGGGACTAGCGGGGGGGCCGTCAATGAGCAGTTCTTC
TRBJ2-5 | NA | TRBV27 | NA | CASRGRYQETQYF | TGTGCCAGCAGGGGAAGATACCAAGAGACCCAGTACTTC
TRBJ2-5 | once | TRBV20-1 | TRBD2 | CSARDTSGAVETQYF | TGCAGTGCTAGAGATACTAGCGGGGCGGTGGAGACCCAGTACTTC
TRBJ2-2 | few | TRBV7-3 | NA | CASSEVGTANTGELFF | TGTGCCAGCAGTGAAGTTGGGACGGCGAACACCGGGGAGCTGTTTTTT
TRBJ2-3 | NA | TRBV13 | NA | CASSIEDRAKGLSGSSTDTQYF | TGTGCCAGCAGCATAGAAGACAGGGCGAAAGGCCTTAGCGGATCCAGCACAGATACGCAGTATTTT
TRBJ2-7 | few | TRBV7-6 | NA | CASSLNSEQYF | TGTGCCAGCAGCCTGAACTCCGAGCAGTACTTC
TRBJ1-4 | few | TRBV19 | NA | CASLDGLDEKLFF | TGTGCCAGTCTCGATGGGTTGGATGAAAAACTGTTTTTT
TRBJ2-1 | NA | TRBV5-8 | NA | CASSLSRLTLQNEQFF | TGTGCCAGCAGCTTGTCGCGGTTGACCCTTCAGAATGAGCAGTTCTTC
TRBJ2-2 | NA | TRBV9 | NA | CASSAPPAGELFF | TGTGCCAGCAGCGCCCCGCCAGCCGGGGAGCTGTTTTTT
TRBJ2-1 | NA | TRBV18 | TRBD1 | CASSLRDRVIGEQFF | TGTGCCAGCTCACTCCGGGACAGGGTTATTGGTGAGCAGTTCTTC
TRBJ1-1 | NA | TRBV7-9 | NA | CASSQPAGTEAFF | TGTGCCAGCAGCCAGCCAGCGGGCACTGAAGCTTTCTTT
TRBJ2-5 | NA | TRBV11-2 | TRBD2 | CASSLGVAGGPGETQYF | TGTGCCAGCAGCCTTGGGGTAGCGGGAGGGCCCGGAGAGACCCAGTACTTC
TRBJ1-1 | many | TRBV7-9 | NA | CASSFNTEAEAFF | TGTGCCAGCAGCTTCAATACCGAGGCTGAAGCTTTCTTT
TRBJ2-1 | few | TRBV7-9 | TRBD2 | CASSLGSRGSVYNEQFF | TGTGCCAGCAGCTTAGGGTCGCGCGGGAGTGTCTACAATGAGCAGTTCTTC
TRBJ1-1 | many | TRBV6-1 | TRBD1 | CASSERTGGTEAFF | TGTGCCAGCAGTGAGAGGACAGGGGGCACTGAAGCTTTCTTT
TRBJ2-1 | NA | TRBV4-2 | TRBD1 | CASSQRQGVEQFF | TGTGCCAGCAGCCAACGACAGGGGGTTGAGCAGTTCTTC